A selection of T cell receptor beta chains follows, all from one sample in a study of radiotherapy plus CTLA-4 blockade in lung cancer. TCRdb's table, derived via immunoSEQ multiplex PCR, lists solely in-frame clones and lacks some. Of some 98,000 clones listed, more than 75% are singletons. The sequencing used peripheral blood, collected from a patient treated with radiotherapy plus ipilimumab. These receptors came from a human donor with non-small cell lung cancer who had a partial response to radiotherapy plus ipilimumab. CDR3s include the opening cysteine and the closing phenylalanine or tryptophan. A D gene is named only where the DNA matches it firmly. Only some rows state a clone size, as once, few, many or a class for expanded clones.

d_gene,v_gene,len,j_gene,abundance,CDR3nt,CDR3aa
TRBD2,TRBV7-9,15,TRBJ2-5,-,TGTGCCAGCAGCTTGGGACTAGCGGACCAAGAGACCCAGTACTTC,CASSLGLADQETQYF
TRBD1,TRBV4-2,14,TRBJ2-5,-,TGTGCCAGCAGCTTGGGACAGGGACAAGAGACCCAGTACTTC,CASSLGQGQETQYF
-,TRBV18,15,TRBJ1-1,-,TGTGCCAGCTCACCTATGAATCAGGGGAACACTGAAGCTTTCTTT,CASSPMNQGNTEAFF
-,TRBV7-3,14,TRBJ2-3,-,TGTGCCAGCAGTCGACTAGTGGCGTCAGATACGCAGTATTTT,CASSRLVASDTQYF
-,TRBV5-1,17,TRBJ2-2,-,TGCGCCAGCAGCTTGATGAGCGGAGGGCCGCGCACCGGGGAGCTGTTTTTT,CASSLMSGGPRTGELFF
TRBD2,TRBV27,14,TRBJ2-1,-,TGTGCCAGCAGTTTAAGCGGGATCTACAATGAGCAGTTCTTC,CASSLSGIYNEQFF
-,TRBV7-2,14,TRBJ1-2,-,TGTGCCAGCAGCACAGAGGCAGGGGTCCATGGCTACACCTTC,CASSTEAGVHGYTF
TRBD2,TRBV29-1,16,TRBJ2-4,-,TGCAGCGTTATCATACTAGCGGAGTTAGCCAAAAACATTCAGTACTTC,CSVIILAELAKNIQYF
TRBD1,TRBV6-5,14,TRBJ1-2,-,TGTGCCAGCAGTCACGGACAGGGTTCGGAAGGCTACACCTTC,CASSHGQGSEGYTF
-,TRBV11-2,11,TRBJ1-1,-,TGTGCCAGCAGCTTAATGGGGCTCCCTTTCTTT,CASSLMGLPFF
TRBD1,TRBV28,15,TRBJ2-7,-,TGTGCCAGCAGCGACAGGGGGCTGGGATATGGCGAGCAGTACTTC,CASSDRGLGYGEQYF
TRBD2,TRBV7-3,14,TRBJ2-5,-,TGTGCCACATCCCCTAGCGGGAGTGGGGAGACCCAGTACTTC,CATSPSGSGETQYF
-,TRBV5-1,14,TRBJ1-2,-,TGCGCCAGCAGCTTGGAGACACCTAACTATGGCTACACCTTC,CASSLETPNYGYTF
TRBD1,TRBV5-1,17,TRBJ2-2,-,TGCGCCAGCAGCTTAACCGGGACAGGGGGGTACACCGGGGAGCTGTTTTTT,CASSLTGTGGYTGELFF
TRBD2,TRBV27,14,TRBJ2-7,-,TGTGCCAGCAGTTTCCGCGGGAGCTCCTACGAGCAGTACTTC,CASSFRGSSYEQYF
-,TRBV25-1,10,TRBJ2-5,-,TGTGCCAGCAGTGGGACACGAGCGTACTTC,CASSGTRAYF
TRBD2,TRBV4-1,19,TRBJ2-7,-,TGCGCCAGCAGCCAAGAAGAACCGGGACTAGCGCATCACTCCTACGAGCAGTACTTC,CASSQEEPGLAHHSYEQYF
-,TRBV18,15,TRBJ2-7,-,TGTGCCAGCTCACCGAGTGGGACTGCCTCCTACGAGCAGTACTTC,CASSPSGTASYEQYF
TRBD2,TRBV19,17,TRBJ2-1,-,TGTGCCAGTAGTATCCCCCCAGCGGGAGGTTTCTACAATGAGCAGTTCTTC,CASSIPPAGGFYNEQFF
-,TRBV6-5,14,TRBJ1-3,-,TGTGCCAGCAGCCCCGTTTACTCTGGAAACACCATATATTTT,CASSPVYSGNTIYF
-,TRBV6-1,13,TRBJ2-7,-,TGTGCCAGCAGTGAAGAGGACAGCTACGAGCAGTACTTC,CASSEEDSYEQYF
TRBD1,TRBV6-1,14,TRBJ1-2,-,TGTGCCAGTCTTTGGACAGGGAGGGGGTATGGCTACACCTTC,CASLWTGRGYGYTF
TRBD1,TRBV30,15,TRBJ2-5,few,TGTGCCTGGAGTTCCCGGGACAGGACCCAAGAGACCCAGTACTTC,CAWSSRDRTQETQYF
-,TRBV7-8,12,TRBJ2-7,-,TGTGCCAGCAGCTTAGATTATTACGAGCAGTACTTC,CASSLDYYEQYF
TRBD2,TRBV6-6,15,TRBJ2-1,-,TGTGCCAGCAGCCCTCTAGCGGGGGGGTACAATGGGCAGTTCTTC,CASSPLAGGYNGQFF
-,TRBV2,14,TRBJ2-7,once,TGTGCCAGCAGTGAAGCCAGCCGACTGAACGAGCAGTACTTC,CASSEASRLNEQYF
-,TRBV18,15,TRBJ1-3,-,TGTGCCAGCTCACCAAACAGGGACTCTGGAAACACCATATATTTT,CASSPNRDSGNTIYF
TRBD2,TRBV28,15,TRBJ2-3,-,TGTGCCAGCAGTTTAGCGGGAGGATGGGTGGATACGCAGTATTTT,CASSLAGGWVDTQYF
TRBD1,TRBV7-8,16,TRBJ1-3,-,TGTGCCAGCAGCCCTGCGACAGGGATATTTGGAAACACCATATATTTT,CASSPATGIFGNTIYF
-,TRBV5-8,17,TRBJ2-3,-,TGTGCCAGTCCGACGAACGTGTTCGGGAGCTTGGTAGATACGCAGTATTTT,CASPTNVFGSLVDTQYF
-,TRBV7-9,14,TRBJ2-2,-,TGTGCCAGCAGCTTACGAGGGGGCACCGGGGAGCTGTTTTTT,CASSLRGGTGELFF
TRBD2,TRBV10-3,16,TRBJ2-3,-,TGTGCCATCAGAGCCCTGGCGGGAGGTAGCACAGATACGCAGTATTTT,CAIRALAGGSTDTQYF
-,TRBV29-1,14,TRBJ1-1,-,TGCAGCGCTCGGAGCGGTGGGGTGGGCACTGAAGCTTTCTTT,CSARSGGVGTEAFF
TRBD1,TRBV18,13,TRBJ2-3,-,TGTGCCAGCACCAACGGGACAGCCCATACGCAGTATTTT,CASTNGTAHTQYF
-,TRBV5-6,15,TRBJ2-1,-,TGTGCCAGCAGCTTGCAAATGAATCTAGTGGATGAGCAGTTCTTC,CASSLQMNLVDEQFF
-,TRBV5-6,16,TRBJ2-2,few,TGTGCCAGCAGCTTGAGGAGAATAGCGAACACCGGGGAGCTGTTTTTT,CASSLRRIANTGELFF
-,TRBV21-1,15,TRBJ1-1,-,TGTGCCAGCAGCACGCGTCCGGGGGGGAGAACTGAAGCTTTCTTT,CASSTRPGGRTEAFF
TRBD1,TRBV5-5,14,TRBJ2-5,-,TGTGCCAGCAGCGGTACTCGACAGGGGGAGACCCAGTACTTC,CASSGTRQGETQYF
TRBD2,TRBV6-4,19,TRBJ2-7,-,TGTGCCAGCAGTCAACCTGAATGTCCCATGACTAGCGGGAGACCCGAGCAGTACTTC,CASSQPECPMTSGRPEQYF
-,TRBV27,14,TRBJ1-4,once,TGTGCCAGCAGCGCCCCGAGTTCTAATGAAAAACTGTTTTTT,CASSAPSSNEKLFF
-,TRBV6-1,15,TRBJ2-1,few,TGTGCCACCTCCCCTGCGGGCAGCTCCTACAATGAGCAGTTCTTC,CATSPAGSSYNEQFF
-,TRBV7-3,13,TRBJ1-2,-,TGTGCCAGCAGCTTCGGGTCTAACTATGGCTACACCTTC,CASSFGSNYGYTF
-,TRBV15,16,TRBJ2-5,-,TGTGCCACCAGCGGACGCTCGACTAGTACGGTACAGACCCAGTACTTC,CATSGRSTSTVQTQYF
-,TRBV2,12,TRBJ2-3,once,TGTGCCAGCAGTGGGAGAACAGATACGCAGTATTTT,CASSGRTDTQYF
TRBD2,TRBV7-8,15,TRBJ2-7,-,TGTGCCAGCAGCCCTCGGGCGGGGGACCCCTACGAGCAGTACTTC,CASSPRAGDPYEQYF